The source of this TCR beta chain is a study of naive and memory T cell subsets. Study observations and caveats: Naive and memory repertoire findings lacked a ground truth for validation. Clonotypes are single alpha or beta chains, not paired receptors. Gini index rose across naive, CM, EM and EMRA in CD4 and CD8.

In germline, CDR1 is SNHLY, CDR2 FYNNEI. The CDR3 loop spans 15 amino acids. Trimming cost V 8 bases and J 3 bases, with 18 bases left between them. This clonotype was detected only a few times. What it recognizes is unknown. Two oligonucleotides, mixed equimolar, formed the beta constant-region primer covering TRBC1 and TRBC2. Four rounds of PCR amplified the ligated cDNA using nested alpha and beta constant-region primers plus SP2. A 12-nucleotide UMI and the SP2 primer were added to the cDNA 3' end by oligonucleotide ligation. TCRdb re-called the UMI-ligation and nested PCR reads through MiXCR, storing one row per CDR3 protein. The table lists 95,000 to 150,000 distinct CDR3 sequences, around 35% of them singletons, with approximately 0.9% in the top ten.

The sample consisted of central memory CD4+ T cells from blood. The chain employs TRBV2 and TRBJ2-3; tentative D call: TRBD2 (5 bases). The TCR sequence derives from a human donor in good health. The chain's CDR3 is CASSLSKAATDTQYF. Here the CDR3 DNA reads TGTGCCAGCTCTCTATCAAAAGCGGCGACAGATACGCAGTATTTT.